One sample yielded the 9 T cell receptor beta chains listed below, sequenced in a study of CD8 T cells in Susac syndrome. Reverse transcription used roughly 0.5 to 1 ug RNA and random hexamers. Each CDR3 protein gets one entry after TCRdb re-called the immunoSEQ multiplex PCR reads with MiXCR. Here the sample spans approximately 110,000 distinct CDR3 sequences, 96% being singletons. The sequencing input was CD4+ T cells from PBMCs. The receptors were gathered from a human donor in good health.

The chain uses TRBV6-5 and TRBJ2-7, with a tentative D call TRBD1 (6 bases). The CDR3 loop spans 11 amino acids. Germline CDR1 is MNHEY and CDR2 is SVGAGI. Trimming pared 8 bases from V and 5 bases from J, leaving 10 bases between. CDR3 nucleotide sequence: TGTGCCAGCGCCAGGGGCCACGAGCAGTACTTC. Translation gives CASARGHEQYF.

The V gene is TRBV29-1, the J gene TRBJ2-5, with D maybe TRBD1 (5 bases). The CDR3 length is 14 residues. V was cut by 6 bases and J by 5 bases, with 19 bases left in between. The germline V gene encodes CDR1 SQVTM and CDR2 ANQGSEA. The CDR3 coding sequence is TGCAGCGTCAGGGATACGGTGCCGATGGAGACCCAGTACTTC. Translated: CSVRDTVPMETQYF.

This rearrangement joins TRBV29-1 to TRBJ2-5; TRBD2 is a possible D gene (5 bases). CDR1 is SQVTM, CDR2 ANQGSEA, per germline. Trimming left V 7 bases short and J 5 bases short, with 20 bases between. The CDR3 spans 14 residues. The CDR3 reads CSAGSALPGETQYF. CDR3 nucleotides: TGCAGCGCTGGATCCGCTCTCCCGGGGGAGACCCAGTACTTC.

The V and J genes are TRBV2 and TRBJ2-5, with D possibly being TRBD2 (6 bases). Germline V CDR1 and CDR2: SNHLY, FYNNEI. Trimming took off 0 bases at V and 4 bases at J, with 12 bases between the two ends. CDR3 size: 15 residues. This chain's CDR3 is CASSEAGGLGETQYF. In nucleotides, the CDR3 is TGTGCCAGCAGTGAAGCCGGGGGTCTAGGAGAGACCCAGTACTTC.

The rearrangement links TRBV7-2 to TRBJ1-1, with unresolved D. The length of the CDR3 is 13 residues. Germline CDR1 SGHTA, CDR2 FQGNSA. Trimming removed 0 bases from V and 4 bases from J, with 6 bases in between. DNA of the CDR3: TGTGCCAGCAGCTTAGCGCGTACCACTGAAGCTTTCTTT. Residues: CASSLARTTEAFF.

A single count supports this clonotype. The rearrangement uses TRBV6-2 or TRBV6-3 and TRBJ2-7; D is uncertain. Trimming stripped 6 bases from V and 3 bases from J, with 21 bases between. Looked up from germline, CDR1 is MNHEY and CDR2 is SVGEGT. The length of the CDR3 is 16 residues. CDR3 nucleotides: TGTGCCAGCAGCTTCGTCAATTCACCCGGGCTCTACGAGCAGTACTTC. The encoded protein is CASSFVNSPGLYEQYF.

This chain joins TRBV3-1 and TRBJ2-2; D gene ambiguous. This CDR3 is built from 12 residues. Trimming took 1 base from V and 9 from J, leaving 6 bases between them. In germline, CDR1 is LGHDT, CDR2 YNNKEL (reference sequence). This CDR3 is CASSQANRELFF. In nucleotides, the CDR3 is TGTGCCAGCAGCCAAGCTAATAGGGAGCTGTTTTTT. Using reference TRBV3-1 and TRBJ2-2 for the parts outside the CDR3, the full variable domain is DTAVSQTPKYLVTQMGNDKSIKCEQNLGHDTMYWYKQDSKKFLKIMFSYNNKELIINETVPNRFSPKSPDKAHLNLHINSLELGDSAVYFCASSQANRELFFGEGSRLTVL.

V usage is TRBV6-1 and J usage is TRBJ2-3, with D unresolved. With 7 bases removed from V and 7 bases from J, the gap between germline ends came to 12 bases. Germline V CDR1 and CDR2: MNHNS, SASEGT. The CDR3 covers 12 residues. The DNA for the CDR3 is TGTGCCAGCAAAATTGGGGAAAATACGCAGTATTTT. This translates into CASKIGENTQYF.

The genes are TRBV20-1 and TRBJ2-7; the D call may be TRBD1 or TRBD2 (6 bases each). V lost 6 bases to trimming and J lost 1 base, with 22 bases between them. Per the germline V gene, CDR1 is DFQATT and CDR2 is SNEGSKA (reference sequence). This CDR3 is built from 16 residues. In DNA form, the CDR3 reads TGCAGTGCCCTACCACAGGGAGGTCCGCCTTCCTACGAGCAGTACTTC. It translates to CSALPQGGPPSYEQYF.